The clone carrying this TCR beta chain was detected many times. Regarding time point: newly diagnosed GD, antithyroid drugs for less than 3 months. The TCR library used RNA extracted from PBMCs. This specimen belongs to a study of regulatory T cells in long-lasting Graves disease. Investigators prepared the TCR beta libraries by applying iRepertoire HTBI primers and Arm-PCR of CDR3 regions. TCRdb redid the calling of the multiplex PCR reads with MiXCR, one entry per CDR3 protein. The sample includes 400,000 to 500,000 distinct CDR3 sequences, 14% to 15% seen only once; the top ten take 16%. This CDR3 is built from 15 residues. Deletions cut 0 bases from V and 4 bases from J, with 10 bases between. Germline loops: CDR1 LGHDT, CDR2 YNNKEL (reference sequence). This sample was shared with a second study, whose subject was T cells in Graves' hyperthyroidism and ophthalmopathy. This second report adds: Carried out on the TCR CDR3, a first-round RT-PCR used the HTBI primer set.

Material: peripheral blood mononuclear cells (PBMCs), obtained at new diagnosis, from a patient treated with antithyroid drugs. This sequence originates from a woman in her twenties or thirties with Graves disease. The chain has TRBV3-1 and TRBJ2-1; D may be TRBD1 (6 bases). The CDR3 DNA sequence: TGTGCCAGCAGCCAAGATATCAGGGGTTACAATGAGCAGTTCTTC. Its translation: CASSQDIRGYNEQFF.